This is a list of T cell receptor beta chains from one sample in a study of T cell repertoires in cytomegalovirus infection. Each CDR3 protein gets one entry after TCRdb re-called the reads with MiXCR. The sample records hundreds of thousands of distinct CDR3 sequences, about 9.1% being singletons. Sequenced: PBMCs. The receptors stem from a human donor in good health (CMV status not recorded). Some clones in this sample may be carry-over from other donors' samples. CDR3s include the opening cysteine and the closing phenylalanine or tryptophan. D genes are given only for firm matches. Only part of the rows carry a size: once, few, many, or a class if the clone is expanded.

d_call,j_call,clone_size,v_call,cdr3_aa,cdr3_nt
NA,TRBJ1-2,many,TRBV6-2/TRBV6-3,CASSYSSGIWNVGYTF,TGTGCCAGCAGTTACTCGTCCGGGATCTGGAATGTTGGCTACACCTTC
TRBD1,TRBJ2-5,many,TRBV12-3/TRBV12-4,CASPRPGTGRRETQYF,TGTGCCAGCCCCCGCCCGGGGACAGGCCGCCGGGAGACCCAGTACTTC
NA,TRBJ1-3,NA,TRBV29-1,CSVESGADSGNTIYF,TGCAGCGTTGAGTCCGGGGCCGACTCTGGAAACACCATATATTTT
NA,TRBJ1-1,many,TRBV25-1,CASSQDSGRTEAFF,TGTGCCAGCAGCCAGGACTCTGGTCGCACTGAAGCTTTCTTT
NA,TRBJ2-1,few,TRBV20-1,CSAGGAGKTYNEQFF,TGCAGTGCTGGAGGGGCGGGGAAAACTTACAATGAGCAGTTCTTC
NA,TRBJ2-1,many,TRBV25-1,CATKWGEGQFF,TGTGCCACCAAGTGGGGCGAAGGGCAGTTCTTC
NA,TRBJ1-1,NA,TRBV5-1,CASSGEGGTEAFF,TGCGCCAGCAGCGGTGAGGGGGGGACTGAAGCTTTCTTT
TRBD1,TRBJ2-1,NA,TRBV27,CASSLSRTGASSYNEQFF,TGTGCCAGCAGTTTATCCCGGACAGGGGCCAGCTCCTACAATGAGCAGTTCTTC
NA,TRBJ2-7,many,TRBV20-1,CSARDTQESYEQYF,TGCAGTGCTAGAGACACACAGGAGTCCTACGAGCAGTACTTC
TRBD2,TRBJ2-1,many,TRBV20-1,CSASYSGGPYNEQFF,TGCAGTGCTAGCTATAGCGGGGGACCCTACAATGAGCAGTTCTTC
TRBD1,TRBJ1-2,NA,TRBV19,CASSAGRQGLYGYTF,TGTGCCAGTAGTGCGGGACGACAGGGCCTCTATGGCTACACCTTC
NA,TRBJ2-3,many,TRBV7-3,CASSLMTGADTQYF,TGTGCCAGCAGCTTAATGACGGGGGCAGATACGCAGTATTTT
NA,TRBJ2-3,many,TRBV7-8,CASSIVTGGLGTDTQYF,TGTGCCAGCAGCATTGTCACTGGGGGGTTGGGCACAGATACGCAGTATTTT
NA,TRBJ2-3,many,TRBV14,CASSQEGGPTDTQYF,TGTGCCAGCAGCCAAGAAGGCGGACCCACAGATACGCAGTATTTT
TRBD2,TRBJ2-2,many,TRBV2,CASRILAGPTGGELFF,TGTGCCAGCAGAATCCTAGCGGGGCCTACCGGCGGGGAGCTGTTTTTT
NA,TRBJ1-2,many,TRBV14,CASSQDREGRYGYTF,TGTGCCAGCAGCCAAGATCGCGAGGGACGCTATGGCTACACCTTC
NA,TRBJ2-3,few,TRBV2,CASRGLLPTDTQYF,TGTGCCAGCAGGGGACTCCTCCCCACAGATACGCAGTATTTT
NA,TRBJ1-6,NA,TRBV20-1,CSASPGQANSPLHF,TGCAGTGCTAGTCCGGGACAAGCAAATTCACCCCTCCACTTT
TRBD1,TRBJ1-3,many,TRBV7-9,CASSLYQGAFGNTIYF,TGTGCCAGCAGCTTATATCAGGGGGCGTTTGGAAACACCATATATTTT
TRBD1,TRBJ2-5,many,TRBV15,CATSGGTGGMETQYF,TGTGCCACCAGCGGGGGGACAGGGGGCATGGAGACCCAGTACTTC
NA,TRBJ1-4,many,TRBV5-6,CASSWVGGENEKLFF,TGTGCCAGCAGCTGGGTCGGGGGGGAGAATGAAAAACTGTTTTTT
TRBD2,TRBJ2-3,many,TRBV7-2,CASRPPSGGGVKGDTQYF,TGTGCCAGCAGACCTCCTAGCGGGGGGGGGGTTAAGGGGGATACGCAGTATTTT
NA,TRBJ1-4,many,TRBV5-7,CASSRRGRDEKLFF,TGTGCCAGCAGCCGTAGAGGAAGGGATGAAAAACTGTTTTTT
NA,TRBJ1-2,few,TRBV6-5,CASSSGVHYGYTF,TGTGCCAGCAGTTCCGGGGTTCACTATGGCTACACCTTC
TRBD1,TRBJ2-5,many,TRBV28,CASLPSDREGTQYF,TGTGCCTCCCTGCCCTCGGACAGGGAAGGGACCCAGTACTTC
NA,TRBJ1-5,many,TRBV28,CASSPPGVGHSNQPQHF,TGTGCCAGCAGTCCGCCAGGGGTTGGCCATAGCAATCAGCCCCAGCATTTT
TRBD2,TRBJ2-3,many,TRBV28,CASSSSSGGHQDTQYF,TGTGCCAGCAGTTCATCTAGCGGGGGGCATCAAGATACGCAGTATTTT
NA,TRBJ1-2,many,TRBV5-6,CASSLDSYWTDGRFYGYTF,TGTGCCAGCAGCTTGGATTCTTACTGGACAGACGGACGTTTCTATGGCTACACCTTC
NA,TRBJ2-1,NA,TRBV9,CASSVGVYNEQFF,TGTGCCAGCAGCGTAGGGGTATACAATGAGCAGTTCTTC
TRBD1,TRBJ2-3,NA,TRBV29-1,CSVVRRRQGQDTQYF,TGCAGCGTTGTGCGCCGGAGACAGGGGCAGGATACGCAGTATTTT
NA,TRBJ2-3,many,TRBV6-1,CASSPLVTSTDTQYF,TGTGCCAGCAGTCCCCTAGTTACGTCCACAGATACGCAGTATTTT
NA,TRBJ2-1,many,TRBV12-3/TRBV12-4,CASSRLADEQFF,TGTGCCAGCAGCCGCCTTGCCGATGAGCAGTTCTTC
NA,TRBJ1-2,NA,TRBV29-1,CSVGGTPTNYGYTF,TGCAGCGTTGGGGGGACACCTACTAACTATGGCTACACCTTC
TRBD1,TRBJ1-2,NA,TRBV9,CASSVSLYRGLHYGYTF,TGTGCCAGCAGCGTATCCCTCTACAGGGGCCTCCACTATGGCTACACCTTC
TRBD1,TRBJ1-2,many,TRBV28,CASRTGTGANYGYTF,TGTGCCAGCAGAACCGGGACAGGGGCCAACTATGGCTACACCTTC
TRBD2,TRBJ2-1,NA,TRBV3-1,CASSQVSAGGPGGQFF,TGTGCCAGCAGCCAAGTATCAGCGGGGGGCCCCGGGGGTCAGTTCTTC
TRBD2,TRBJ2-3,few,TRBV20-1,CSATPGTSGGQRMYF,TGCAGTGCTACCCCCGGGACTAGCGGGGGGCAGCGCATGTATTTT
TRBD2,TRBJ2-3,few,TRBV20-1,CSAKRGQRTDTQYF,TGCAGTGCTAAGCGGGGGCAACGCACAGATACGCAGTATTTT
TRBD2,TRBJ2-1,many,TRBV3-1,CASSRPGTSGGLEQFF,TGTGCCAGCAGCCGTCCCGGGACTAGCGGGGGGCTCGAGCAGTTCTTC
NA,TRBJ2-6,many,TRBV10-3,CAISEGAGANVLTF,TGTGCCATCAGTGAGGGGGCTGGGGCCAACGTCCTGACTTTC
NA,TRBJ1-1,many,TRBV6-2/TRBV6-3,CASSYGGQNTEAFF,TGTGCCAGCAGTTACGGCGGACAGAACACTGAAGCTTTCTTT
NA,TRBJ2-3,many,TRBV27,CASSLVTQITDTQYF,TGTGCCAGCAGTTTAGTGACGCAGATCACAGATACGCAGTATTTT
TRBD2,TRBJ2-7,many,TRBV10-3,CAITKTRGGGGSISYEQYF,TGTGCCATCACCAAGACCCGGGGGGGGGGCGGTTCCATCTCCTACGAGCAGTACTTC
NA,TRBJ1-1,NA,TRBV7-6,CASSLVQSGNTEAFF,TGTGCCAGCAGCTTAGTCCAATCAGGGAACACTGAAGCTTTCTTT
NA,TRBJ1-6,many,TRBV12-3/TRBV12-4,CASTQPGRDSPLHF,TGTGCCAGCACCCAGCCCGGGCGGGATTCACCCCTCCACTTT
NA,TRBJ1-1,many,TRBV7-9,CASSLEGMSTEAFF,TGTGCCAGCAGCTTAGAGGGGATGAGCACTGAAGCTTTCTTT
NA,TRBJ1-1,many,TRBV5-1,CASRRVEYTEAFF,TGCGCCAGCAGAAGAGTAGAGTACACTGAAGCTTTCTTT
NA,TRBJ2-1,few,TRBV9,CASSYSLGDEQFF,TGTGCCAGCAGTTATTCGCTTGGAGATGAGCAGTTCTTC
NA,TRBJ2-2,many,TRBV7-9,CASSLAFGAANTGELFF,TGTGCCAGCAGCTTAGCATTCGGGGCAGCGAACACCGGGGAGCTGTTTTTT
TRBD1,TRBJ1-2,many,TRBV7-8,CASSPPDRGNYGYTF,TGTGCCAGCAGCCCTCCGGACAGGGGTAACTATGGCTACACCTTC
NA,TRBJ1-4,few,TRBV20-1,CSAGGRPSGEKLFF,TGCAGTGCTGGGGGGAGACCATCGGGCGAAAAACTGTTTTTT
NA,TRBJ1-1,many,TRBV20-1,CSAPGDGLMNTEAFF,TGCAGTGCCCCTGGGGACGGATTGATGAACACTGAAGCTTTCTTT
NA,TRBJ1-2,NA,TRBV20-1,CSAPMGSSNYGYTF,TGCAGTGCCCCGATGGGCAGCTCTAACTATGGCTACACCTTC
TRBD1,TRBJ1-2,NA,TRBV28,CASQTGQGAGYGYTF,TGTGCCAGCCAAACGGGACAGGGGGCCGGGTATGGCTACACCTTC
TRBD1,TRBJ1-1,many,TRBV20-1,CSASPWTGNGEAFF,TGCAGTGCTAGCCCTTGGACAGGGAATGGCGAAGCTTTCTTT
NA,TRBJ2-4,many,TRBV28,CASSLEGGPGNIQYF,TGTGCCAGCAGTTTAGAGGGGGGGCCCGGAAACATTCAGTACTTC
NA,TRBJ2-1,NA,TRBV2,CASNLQENEQFF,TGTGCCAGCAATCTACAGGAGAATGAGCAGTTCTTC
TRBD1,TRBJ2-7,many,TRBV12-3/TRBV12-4,CASSLRGQSNSYEQYF,TGTGCCAGCAGTTTAAGGGGACAGTCAAACTCCTACGAGCAGTACTTC
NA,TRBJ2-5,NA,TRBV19,CATGDKASPETQYF,TGTGCCACCGGAGATAAGGCTAGCCCAGAGACCCAGTACTTC